Each of the 19 T cell receptor beta chains below was sequenced from the same sample in a study of CD8 T cells in ankylosing spondylitis. Which antigens these TCRs recognize remains unknown. Using its own MiXCR run on the 5' RACE reads, TCRdb lists one record per CDR3 protein. The sample lists fewer than 500,000 distinct CDR3 sequences, approximately 20% seen once, with about a sixth in the top ten. Study outcomes and limitations: Ankylosing spondylitis blood seemed to carry a telltale TCR beta motif made of about 8 highly homologous variants.

Sequenced: blood, either unsorted or a sorted T cell fraction (not recorded which). The receptors originated from a male donor with ankylosing spondylitis.

In regard to this clonotype: The junction differs from germline at one of its ends, possibly a read error. This sequence joins TRBV15 and TRBJ2-2, with TRBD2 matching 9 bases. CDR1 LNHNV and CDR2 YYDKDF come from the germline V gene (reference sequence). This CDR3 is built from 16 residues. The DNA of the CDR3 is TGTGCCACCAGCGGAGAACTAGCGGGTTACACCGGGGAGCTGTTTTTT. It translates to CATSGELAGYTGELFF. The full variable domain, its missing parts supplied by reference TRBV15 and TRBJ2-2, is DAMVIQNPRYQVTQFGKPVTLSCSQTLNHNVMYWYQQKSSQAPKLLFHYYDKDFNNEADTPDNFQSRRPNTSFCFLDIRSPGLGDTAMYLCATSGELAGYTGELFFGEGSRLTVL.

The CDR3 DNA reads TGCGCCAGCAGCTTTGTAGTACAAGAGACCCAGTACTTC. It yields the protein CASSFVVQETQYF. J is TRBJ2-5 and V is TRBV5-1; D remains unclear. Germline-derived CDR1 and CDR2 are SGHRS and YFSETQ. The ends were cut back, 2 bases at V and 2 bases at J, with 7 bases in the middle. The CDR3 is 13 residues long.

This clonotype was counted ten times or more. V usage is TRBV29-1 and J usage is TRBJ2-3, with TRBD2 matching 12 bases. V gave up 4 bases and J gave up 13 bases; unmatched junction bases: 6. The germline V gene encodes CDR1 SQVTM and CDR2 ANQGSEA. The CDR3 consists of 12 residues. CDR3 protein: CSVALAGGSEYF. The CDR3 DNA follows: TGCAGCGTTGCCCTAGCGGGAGGGTCGGAGTATTTT.

This clonotype has at least ten counts. V is TRBV29-1 and J is TRBJ2-1, with TRBD2 matching over 7 bases. CDR3 length equals 16 residues. Germline V gene sequence: CDR1 SQVTM, CDR2 ANQGSEA. The V segment lost 3 bases and the J segment 4 bases; nucleotides outside the gene matches: 12. The DNA of the CDR3 is TGCAGCGTTGAGCCTGGGAGAGCGGGGATATACAATGAGCAGTTCTTC. It codes for CSVEPGRAGIYNEQFF.

The chain links TRBV28 to TRBJ2-7; TRBD1 matches 10 bases. The germline gives CDR1 MDHEN, CDR2 SYDVKM. With V trimmed by 9 bases and J by 0 bases, 2 bases remained unmatched. The CDR3 runs to 13 residues. The CDR3 sequence: CARGQGFSYEQYF. The CDR3 region has the DNA TGTGCCAGGGGACAGGGGTTCTCCTACGAGCAGTACTTC.

The V and J genes are TRBV18 and TRBJ2-7, with D possibly being TRBD1 or TRBD2 (5 bases each). Germline loops: CDR1 KGHSH, CDR2 LQKENI. The CDR3 has 15 amino acids. Trimming left V 2 bases short and J 6 bases short, with 17 bases between. In DNA form, the CDR3 reads TGTGCCAGCTCACCATCAGGGTGGGGGAGTTCCGAGCAGTACTTC. It is translated as CASSPSGWGSSEQYF.

The V call is TRBV3-1, the J call TRBJ2-7; no clear D. The CDR3 length is 11 residues. Per the germline V gene, CDR1 is LGHDT and CDR2 is YNNKEL (reference sequence). Trimming removed 2 bases from V and 4 bases from J, with 3 bases in between. The CDR3 nucleotides are TGTGCCAGCAGCCAACTGTACGAGCAGTACTTC. Encoded protein: CASSQLYEQYF.

V usage is TRBV18 and J usage is TRBJ1-1; TRBD1 matches 7 bases. The CDR3 loop spans 14 amino acids. The J segment lost 3 bases and the V segment lost 3 bases, leaving 4 bases of the junction unmatched. CDR1 and CDR2 (germline): KGHSH, LQKENI. The CDR3 loop reads CASSPQGGHTEAFF. The CDR3 nucleotides read TGTGCCAGCTCACCGCAGGGGGGGCACACTGAAGCTTTCTTT.

There are a few counts of this clonotype. V is TRBV20-1 and J is TRBJ1-5, with D possibly being TRBD1 (5 bases). The CDR3 covers 13 residues. Germline CDR1 reads DFQATT; CDR2 reads SNEGSKA (reference sequence). The CDR3 DNA follows: TGCAGCCTCCAAGGGGCTAGCAATCAGCCCCAGCATTTT. It yields the protein CSLQGASNQPQHF.

The CDR3 region has the DNA TGCGCCAGCAGCTTCTCTAGCGGGAGTTACGAGCAGTACTTC. It is translated as CASSFSSGSYEQYF. This chain uses TRBV5-1 with TRBJ2-7, with 10 bases lining up with TRBD2. There are 14 residues in the CDR3. Germline lookup yields CDR1 SGHRS and CDR2 YFSETQ. V trimming: 2 bases; J trimming: 4 bases; junction bases outside the gene matches: 3.

This rearrangement joins TRBV11-3 to TRBJ2-2; 8 positions match TRBD2. V trimming: 8 bases; J trimming: 3 bases; junction bases outside the gene matches: 2. Germline CDR1 SGHNT, CDR2 YENEEA. The CDR3 is made up of 13 amino acids. The DNA of the CDR3 is TGTGCCAGCGTGCGGGAGGACACCGGGGAGCTGTTTTTT. Residues: CASVREDTGELFF.

This rearrangement joins TRBV20-1 to TRBJ2-1; unclear D gene. Germline V gene data show CDR1 as DFQATT and CDR2 as SNEGSKA (reference sequence). This CDR3 comprises 11 residues. With 3 bases removed from V and 5 bases from J, the gap between germline ends came to 5 bases. The CDR3 protein is CSARLDNEQFF. The CDR3 bases are TGCAGTGCTAGGTTGGACAATGAGCAGTTCTTC.

This clonotype was seen more than once but under ten times. This chain uses TRBV6-5 with TRBJ2-1; D unresolved. Germline CDR1 and CDR2: MNHEY and SVGAGI. Trimming cost V 6 bases and J 5 bases, with 8 bases left between them. This CDR3 is 12 amino acids long. The CDR3: CASRQTHNEQFF. The DNA for the CDR3 is TGTGCCAGCAGACAAACCCACAATGAGCAGTTCTTC.

CDR3 bases: TGTGCCAGCAGCCAAGATTGGGGTGAGGCGGGAGTGGCCTTCCAAGAGACCCAGTACTTC. This sequence encodes CASSQDWGEAGVAFQETQYF. The genes are TRBV14 and TRBJ2-5, with TRBD2 matching over 7 bases. V lost 0 bases and J lost 1; bases outside the gene matches: 17. The CDR3 is 20 amino acids. Germline CDR1 and CDR2: SGHDN and FVKESK. The whole variable domain, filled in from reference TRBV14 and TRBJ2-5, reads EAGVTQFPSHSVIEKGQTVTLRCDPISGHDNLYWYRRVMGKEIKFLLHFVKESKQDESGMPNNRFLAERTGGTYSTLKVQPAELEDSGVYFCASSQDWGEAGVAFQETQYFGPGTRLLVL.

CDR3 region: CASSEALVGGQFF. CDR3 DNA: TGTGCCAGCAGTGAAGCGCTAGTAGGGGGGCAGTTCTTC. The chain uses TRBV2 and TRBJ2-1; tentative D call: TRBD1 (6 bases). V gave up 0 bases and J gave up 12 bases, with 12 bases separating them. This CDR3 spans 13 amino acids. Germline V gives CDR1 SNHLY, CDR2 FYNNEI.

This clonotype has more than one count but fewer than ten. The V gene is TRBV9, the J gene TRBJ1-3, with D possibly matching TRBD1 (5 bases). With 4 bases removed from V and 0 bases from J, the gap between germline ends came to 14 bases. This CDR3 has 16 amino acids. CDR1 is SGDLS, CDR2 YYNGEE, per germline. The CDR3 bases are TGTGCCAGCAGCCGGGGACCGACCAACTCTGGAAACACCATATATTTT. It specifies CASSRGPTNSGNTIYF.

This clonotype has more than one count but fewer than ten. The rearrangement links TRBV7-9 to TRBJ2-3; possible D gene TRBD2, 6 bases. Trimming shortened V by 5 bases and J by 2 bases, and 14 bases separated the two germline ends. This CDR3 comprises 15 residues. CDR1 SEHNR and CDR2 FQNEAQ come from the germline V gene (reference sequence). For the CDR3, the DNA is TGTGCCAGCAGCGCCACGGGACTGCTCACAGATACGCAGTATTTT. Translating gives CASSATGLLTDTQYF.

This clonotype was seen only a few times. The V gene is TRBV4-1, the J gene TRBJ1-4; perhaps TRBD1 as D (6 bases). This CDR3 has 15 amino acids. V was cut by 4 bases and J by 0 bases, with 9 bases left in between. Germline V lookup: CDR1 MGHRA, CDR2 YSYEKL. The CDR3 region is CASSRGTTTNEKLFF. The DNA for the CDR3 is TGCGCCAGCAGCCGCGGGACAACAACTAATGAAAAACTGTTTTTT.

This clonotype was seen a handful of times. The rearrangement links TRBV10-3 to TRBJ2-2, with TRBD1 as a possible D gene (5 bases). Germline V gene lookup returns CDR1 ENHRY and CDR2 SYGVKD. This CDR3 contains 13 residues. The V gene lost 8 bases and the J gene lost 4 bases, with 11 bases spanning the gap. The CDR3 DNA reads as TGTGCCATCCAGAACCAGGGCACCGGGGAGCTGTTTTTT. It encodes CAIQNQGTGELFF.